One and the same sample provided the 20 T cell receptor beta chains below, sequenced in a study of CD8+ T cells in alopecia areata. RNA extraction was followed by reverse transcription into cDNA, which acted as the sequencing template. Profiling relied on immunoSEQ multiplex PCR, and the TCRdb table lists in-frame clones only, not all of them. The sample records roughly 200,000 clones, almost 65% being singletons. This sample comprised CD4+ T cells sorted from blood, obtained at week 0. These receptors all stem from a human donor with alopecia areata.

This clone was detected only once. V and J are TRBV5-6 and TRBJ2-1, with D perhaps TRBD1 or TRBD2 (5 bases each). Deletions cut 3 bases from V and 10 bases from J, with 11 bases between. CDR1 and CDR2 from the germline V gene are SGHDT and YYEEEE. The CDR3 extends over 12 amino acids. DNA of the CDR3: TGTGCCAGCAGCTCTGGGGGTATCGAGCAGTTCTTC. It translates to CASSSGGIEQFF.

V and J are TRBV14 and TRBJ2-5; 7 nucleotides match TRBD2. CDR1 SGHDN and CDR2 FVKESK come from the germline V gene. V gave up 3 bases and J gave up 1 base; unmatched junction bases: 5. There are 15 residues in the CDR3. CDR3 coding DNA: TGTGCCAGCAGCCAGCAACTAGCGCTCCAAGAGACCCAGTACTTC. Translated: CASSQQLALQETQYF.

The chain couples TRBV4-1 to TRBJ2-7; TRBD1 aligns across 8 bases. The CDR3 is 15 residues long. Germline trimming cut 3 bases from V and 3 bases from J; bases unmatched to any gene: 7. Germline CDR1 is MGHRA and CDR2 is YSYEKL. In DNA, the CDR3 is TGCGCCAGCAGCCATACAAGACAGGGGAACTACGAGCAGTACTTC. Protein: CASSHTRQGNYEQYF.

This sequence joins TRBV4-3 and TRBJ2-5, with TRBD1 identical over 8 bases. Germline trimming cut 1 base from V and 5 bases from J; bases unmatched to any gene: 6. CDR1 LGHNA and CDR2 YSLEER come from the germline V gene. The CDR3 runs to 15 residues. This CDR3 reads CASSQGQGSHETQYF. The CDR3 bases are TGCGCCAGCAGCCAAGGACAGGGGAGTCATGAGACCCAGTACTTC.

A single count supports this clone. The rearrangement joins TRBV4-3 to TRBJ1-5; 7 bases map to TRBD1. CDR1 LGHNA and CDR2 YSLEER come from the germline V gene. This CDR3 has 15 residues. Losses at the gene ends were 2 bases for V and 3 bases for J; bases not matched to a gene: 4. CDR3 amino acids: CASSQSRGSNQPQHF. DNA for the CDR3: TGCGCCAGCAGCCAAAGCAGGGGGTCCAATCAGCCCCAGCATTTT.

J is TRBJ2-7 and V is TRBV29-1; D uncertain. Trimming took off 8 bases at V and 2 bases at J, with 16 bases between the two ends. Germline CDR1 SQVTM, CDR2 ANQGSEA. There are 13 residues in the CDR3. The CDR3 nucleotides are TGCAGCATTGCTGGCGAACCGCCCTACGAGCAGTACTTC. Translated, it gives CSIAGEPPYEQYF.

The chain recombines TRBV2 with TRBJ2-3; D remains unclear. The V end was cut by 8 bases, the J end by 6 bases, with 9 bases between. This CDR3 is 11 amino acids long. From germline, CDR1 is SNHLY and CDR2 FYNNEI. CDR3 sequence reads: CASGTADTQYF. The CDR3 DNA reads TGTGCCAGCGGAACAGCGGATACGCAGTATTTT.

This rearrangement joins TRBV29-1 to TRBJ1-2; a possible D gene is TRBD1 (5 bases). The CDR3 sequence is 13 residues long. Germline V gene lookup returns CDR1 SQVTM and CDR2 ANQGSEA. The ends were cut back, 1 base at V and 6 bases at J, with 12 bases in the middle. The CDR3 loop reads CSVEGQGRDGYTF. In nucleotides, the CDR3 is TGCAGCGTTGAAGGCCAGGGTCGTGATGGCTACACCTTC.

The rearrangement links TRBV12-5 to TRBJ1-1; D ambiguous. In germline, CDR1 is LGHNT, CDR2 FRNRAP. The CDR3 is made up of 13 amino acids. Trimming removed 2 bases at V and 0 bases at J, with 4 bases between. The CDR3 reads CASGLNLNTEAFF. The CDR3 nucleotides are TGTGCTAGTGGTTTGAACCTGAACACTGAAGCTTTCTTT.

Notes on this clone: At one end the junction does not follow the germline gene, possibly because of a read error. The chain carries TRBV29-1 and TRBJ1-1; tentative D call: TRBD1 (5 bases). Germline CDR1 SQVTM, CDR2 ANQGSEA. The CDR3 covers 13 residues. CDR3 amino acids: CSGEQAGNTEAFF. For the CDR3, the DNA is TGCAGCGGTGAACAGGCCGGGAACACTGAAGCTTTCTTT.

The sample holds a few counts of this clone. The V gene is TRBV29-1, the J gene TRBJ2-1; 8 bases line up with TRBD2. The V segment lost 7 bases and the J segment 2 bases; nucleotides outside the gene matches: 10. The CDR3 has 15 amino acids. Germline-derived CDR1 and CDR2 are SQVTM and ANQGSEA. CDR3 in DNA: TGCAGCGGAAGAGTAGCGGGGCAGACCTACAATGAGCAGTTCTTC. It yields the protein CSGRVAGQTYNEQFF.

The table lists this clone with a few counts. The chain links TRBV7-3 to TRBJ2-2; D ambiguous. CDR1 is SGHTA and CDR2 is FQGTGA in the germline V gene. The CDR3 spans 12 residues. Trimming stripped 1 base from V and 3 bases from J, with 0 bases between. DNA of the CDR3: TGTGCCAGCAGCTTAAACACCGGGGAGCTGTTTTTT. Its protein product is CASSLNTGELFF.

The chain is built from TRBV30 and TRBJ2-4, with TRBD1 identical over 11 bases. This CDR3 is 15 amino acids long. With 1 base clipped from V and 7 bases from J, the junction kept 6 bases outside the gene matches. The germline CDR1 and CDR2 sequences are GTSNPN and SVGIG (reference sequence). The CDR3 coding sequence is TGTGCCTGGAGTGCCCGGGACAGGGGGTTGAACATTCAGTACTTC. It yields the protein CAWSARDRGLNIQYF.

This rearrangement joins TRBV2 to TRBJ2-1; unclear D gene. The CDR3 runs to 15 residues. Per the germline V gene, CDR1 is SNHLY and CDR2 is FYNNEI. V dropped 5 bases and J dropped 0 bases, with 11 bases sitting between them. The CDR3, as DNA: TGTGCCAGCAGTAAGGACGGTAGCTCCTACAATGAGCAGTTCTTC. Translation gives CASSKDGSSYNEQFF. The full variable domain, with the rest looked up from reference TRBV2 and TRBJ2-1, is EPEVTQTPSHQVTQMGQEVILRCVPISNHLYFYWYRQILGQKVEFLVSFYNNEISEKSEIFDDQFSVERPDGSNFTLKIRSTKLEDSAMYFCASSKDGSSYNEQFFGPGTRLTVL.

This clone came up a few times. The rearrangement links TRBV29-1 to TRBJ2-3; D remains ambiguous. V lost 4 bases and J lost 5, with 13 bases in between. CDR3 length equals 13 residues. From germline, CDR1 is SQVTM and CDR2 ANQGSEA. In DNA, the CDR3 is TGCAGCGTTGTAAGGTCGGTAGTAGATACGCAGTATTTT. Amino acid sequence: CSVVRSVVDTQYF.

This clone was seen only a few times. CDR3 sequence reads: CASSKLAGAYNEQFF. The DNA of the CDR3 is TGTGCCAGCAGTAAACTAGCGGGGGCCTACAATGAGCAGTTCTTC. The chain recombines TRBV6-5 with TRBJ2-1, with 11 nucleotides matching TRBD2. J gave up 2 bases and V 5 bases, and 2 bases lay outside the gene matches. The CDR3 totals 15 residues. Germline V gene sequence: CDR1 MNHEY, CDR2 SVGAGI.

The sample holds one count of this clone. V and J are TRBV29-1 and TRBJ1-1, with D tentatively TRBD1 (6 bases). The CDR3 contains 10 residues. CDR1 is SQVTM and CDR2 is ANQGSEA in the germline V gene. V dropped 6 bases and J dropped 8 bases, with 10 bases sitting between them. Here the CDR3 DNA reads TGCAGCGTAGACACAGGGGAAGCTTTCTTT. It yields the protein CSVDTGEAFF. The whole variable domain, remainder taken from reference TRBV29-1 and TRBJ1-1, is SAVISQKPSRDICQRGTSLTIQCQVDSQVTMMFWYRQQPGQSLTLIATANQGSEATYESGFVIDKFPISRPNLTFSTLTVSNMSPEDSSIYLCSVDTGEAFFGQGTRLTVV.

The CDR3 DNA sequence: TGTGCCAGCAGTTACACGGGGGCAATGAACACTGAAGCTTTCTTT. It codes for CASSYTGAMNTEAFF. The chain joins TRBV6-5 to TRBJ1-1, with a tentative D call TRBD1 (6 bases). The germline V and J ends were trimmed by 2 bases and 0 bases, with 10 bases remaining between them. From germline, CDR1 is MNHEY and CDR2 SVGAGI. The CDR3 runs 15 residues.

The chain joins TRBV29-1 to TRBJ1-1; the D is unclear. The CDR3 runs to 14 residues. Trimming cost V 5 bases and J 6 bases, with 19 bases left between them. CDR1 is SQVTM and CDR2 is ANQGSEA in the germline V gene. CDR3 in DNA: TGCAGCGTTCTCTTGCGGGAACTAACGGCTGAAGCTTTCTTT. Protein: CSVLLRELTAEAFF.

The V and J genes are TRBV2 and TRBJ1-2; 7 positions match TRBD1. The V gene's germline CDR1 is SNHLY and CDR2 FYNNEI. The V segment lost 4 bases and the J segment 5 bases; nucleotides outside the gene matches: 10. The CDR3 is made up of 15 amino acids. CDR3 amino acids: CASSATGTVDYGYTF. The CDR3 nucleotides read TGTGCCAGCAGTGCTACCGGGACAGTCGATTATGGCTACACCTTC.